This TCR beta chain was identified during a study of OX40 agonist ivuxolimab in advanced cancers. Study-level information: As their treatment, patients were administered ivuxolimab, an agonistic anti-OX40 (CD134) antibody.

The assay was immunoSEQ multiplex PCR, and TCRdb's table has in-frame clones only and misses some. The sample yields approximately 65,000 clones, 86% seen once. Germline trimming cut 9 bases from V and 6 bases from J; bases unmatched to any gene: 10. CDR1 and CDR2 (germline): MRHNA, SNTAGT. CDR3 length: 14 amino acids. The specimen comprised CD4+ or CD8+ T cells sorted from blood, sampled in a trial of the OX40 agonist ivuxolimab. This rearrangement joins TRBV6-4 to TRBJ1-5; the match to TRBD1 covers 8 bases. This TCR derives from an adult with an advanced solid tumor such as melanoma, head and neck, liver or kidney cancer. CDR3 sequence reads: CARKTRTGSQPQHF. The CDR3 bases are TGTGCCAGAAAGACCCGGACAGGGAGTCAGCCCCAGCATTTT.